The T cell receptor (beta chain) described here comes from a study of technical replicates of blood from a few donors. The length of the CDR3 is 14 residues. Trimming took 2 bases from V and 3 from J, leaving 11 bases between them. The V gene's germline CDR1 is SEHNR and CDR2 FQNEAQ (reference sequence). TCRdb's table, derived via immunoSEQ multiplex PCR, lists solely in-frame clones and lacks some. The table lists fewer than 90,000 clones, 89% of them singletons. Source material: T cells isolated from PBMCs. The receptor was isolated from a human donor in good health. The V and J genes are TRBV7-9 and TRBJ2-7; tentatively, D is TRBD2 (5 bases). The chain's CDR3 is CASSLRTEFYEQYF. In DNA form, the CDR3 reads TGTGCCAGCAGCTTAAGGACTGAGTTCTACGAGCAGTACTTC.